This TCR beta chain was found in a study of T cell repertoires in cytomegalovirus infection. In the study overall: In the study, CMV epitopes included recently identified HLA-C-restricted and well-studied HLA-B-restricted ones. Based on public TCR beta signatures, there were indications of CMV infection and of a matching HLA type. Study observations and caveats: There were carriers of CMV plus the relevant HLA, and cumulative public TCR beta family frequency identified them. HLA-C-restricted CMV-specific TCR beta clonotypes prevailed in the ex vivo response.

V dropped 4 bases and J dropped 4 bases, with 11 bases sitting between them. Germline lookup yields CDR1 SGHVS and CDR2 FNYEAQ. The CDR3 is 14 residues long. Each CDR3 protein is one row after TCRdb ran MiXCR on the reads. Among 450,000 to 600,000 distinct CDR3 sequences listed, 42% were seen once. This clonotype was seen more than once but under ten times. Its antigen remains unidentified. This TCR was sampled from a human donor in good health (CMV status not recorded). Some clones in this sample may be carry-over from other donors' samples. The V call is TRBV7-6, the J call TRBJ2-1, with D possibly TRBD2 on 5 matching bases. The sample here was cultured PBMCs, taken from culture after CMV antigen stimulation. The CDR3 DNA reads TGTGCCAGCAGCTCCGGGCTAGCTTACAATGAGCAGTTCTTC. It is translated as CASSSGLAYNEQFF.